This T cell receptor beta chain was recovered during a study of identical twins' blood T cells. The study's findings and limits: Each donor's most abundant TCRbeta clonotypes shared more CDR3 sequences with her twin than unrelated donors. Twins reportedly had markedly more similar V usage than unrelated donors, even among out-of-frame TCRbeta clonotypes.

The donors were healthy female monozygous twins, three pairs in total. Looked up from germline, CDR1 is SGHKS and CDR2 is YYEKEE (reference sequence). This CDR3 is 13 amino acids long. One entry per CDR3 protein, called by TCRdb with MiXCR from the 5' RACE reads. The sample gives 300,000 to 400,000 distinct CDR3 sequences, 28% of which show up once; around 5.6% is in the top ten. As to this clonotype: Antigen unknown. One end of the junction fails to match germline, which may point to a read error.

The clonotype was recovered from a woman between 18 and 55 years old in good health. Sample: PBMCs. This sequence joins TRBV5-5 and TRBJ1-5; D unclear. CDR3 nucleotides: TGTGCCAACAGCTTGGTCACGGGACAGCCCCAGCATTTT. This sequence encodes CANSLVTGQPQHF.